This is a list of T cell receptor beta chains from one sample in a study of T cells in Graves' hyperthyroidism and ophthalmopathy. TCRdb redid the calling of the multiplex PCR reads with MiXCR, one entry per CDR3 protein. In the table there are over 150,000 distinct CDR3 sequences, roughly a sixth of which are singletons. What was sequenced was blood. Receptor source: a woman aged 45-59 years with Graves' hyperthyroidism. Each CDR3 is given with its conserved first and last residue. The D gene is left open where the match is weak. Only some rows state a clone size, as once, few, many or a class for expanded clones.

d_call	clone_size	v_call	j_call	cdr3_aa	cdr3_nt
NA	few	TRBV5-1	TRBJ1-2	CASSLGGNNYGYTF	TGCGCCAGCAGCTTAGGGGGAAATAACTATGGCTACACCTTC
TRBD1	many	TRBV19	TRBJ1-2	CASSTRDRVGYGYTF	TGTGCCAGTAGTACCCGGGACAGGGTCGGCTATGGCTACACCTTC
NA	NA	TRBV6-1	TRBJ2-1	CASTPAVSSYNEQFF	TGTGCCAGCACCCCAGCGGTTAGCTCCTACAATGAGCAGTTCTTC
NA	many	TRBV2	TRBJ2-5	CASNYDRVGGETQYF	TGTGCCAGCAACTACGACAGGGTTGGAGGGGAGACCCAGTACTTC
NA	many	TRBV28	TRBJ2-5	CASSTLGGGGQETQYF	TGTGCCAGCAGTACCTTAGGCGGAGGGGGACAAGAGACCCAGTACTTC
TRBD1	many	TRBV27	TRBJ1-2	CASSPRGQAYVYGYTF	TGTGCCAGCAGTCCCAGGGGACAGGCCTACGTCTATGGCTACACCTTC
NA	few	TRBV7-3	TRBJ2-3	CASSSKLPPDTQYF	TGTGCCAGCAGCTCAAAGCTCCCCCCAGATACGCAGTATTTT
NA	many	TRBV29-1	TRBJ2-1	CSVLTSYNEQFF	TGCAGCGTTCTTACTAGCTACAATGAGCAGTTCTTC
NA	few	TRBV18	TRBJ2-1	CASSPEQAPYNEQFF	TGTGCCAGCTCACCTGAACAGGCCCCCTACAATGAGCAGTTCTTC
NA	NA	TRBV30	TRBJ2-1	CAWGQPWGEQFF	TGTGCCTGGGGACAGCCATGGGGTGAGCAGTTCTTC
NA	NA	TRBV30	TRBJ1-2	CAWSVIFRARGDRVIYGYTF	TGTGCCTGGAGTGTAATCTTCCGGGCCAGGGGCGACCGGGTAATTTATGGCTACACCTTC
TRBD1	few	TRBV27	TRBJ1-2	CASSFRWDRGFYGYTF	TGTGCCAGCAGTTTTCGTTGGGACAGGGGGTTCTATGGCTACACCTTC
TRBD1	many	TRBV7-3	TRBJ2-5	CASSLGDRARGETQYF	TGTGCCAGCAGCTTAGGAGACAGGGCCAGGGGAGAGACCCAGTACTTC
NA	few	TRBV6-1	TRBJ2-7	CASRAPLGTSSSYEQYF	TGTGCCAGCAGAGCCCCGCTCGGGACATCGAGCTCCTACGAGCAGTACTTC
NA	NA	TRBV12-3/TRBV12-4	TRBJ1-3	CASSPIYF	TGTGCCAGCAGTCCCATATATTTT
TRBD1	NA	TRBV27	TRBJ1-6	CASSFPSTGTNSPLHF	TGTGCCAGCAGTTTCCCCTCGACAGGGACGAATTCACCCCTCCACTTT
NA	NA	TRBV5-1	TRBJ2-3	CASSLAGHTITDTHYF	TGCGCCAGCAGCTTGGCGGGACATACAATCACAGATACGCATTATTTT
NA	NA	TRBV9	TRBJ2-2	CASSVASENTGELFF	TGTGCCAGCAGCGTAGCTTCAGAGAACACCGGGGAGCTGTTTTTT
NA	NA	TRBV7-6	TRBJ2-3	CASSLGDLADTQYF	TGTGCCAGCAGCTTAGGGGATTTAGCAGATACGCAGTATTTT
TRBD2	many	TRBV20-1	TRBJ2-3	CSAGRSGRSDTQYF	TGCAGTGCGGGCCGTAGCGGGAGATCAGATACGCAGTATTTT
TRBD2	NA	TRBV7-2	TRBJ2-4	CASSPLTSRIRNIQYF	TGTGCCAGCAGCCCTTTGACTAGCCGGATTCGAAACATTCAGTACTTC
NA	NA	TRBV6-1	TRBJ2-1	CASLPPGVNNEQFF	TGTGCCAGCCTCCCCCCGGGGGTCAACAATGAGCAGTTCTTC
TRBD1	many	TRBV20-1	TRBJ2-1	CSATGTGGHNEQFF	TGCAGTGCTACCGGGACAGGGGGCCACAATGAGCAGTTCTTC
TRBD2	many	TRBV28	TRBJ2-3	CASSYTSGSTDTQYF	TGTGCCAGCAGCTACACTAGCGGGAGCACAGATACGCAGTATTTT
TRBD2	many	TRBV11-2	TRBJ2-1	CASSLTSGSWNEQFF	TGTGCCAGCAGCCTCACTAGCGGGAGTTGGAATGAGCAGTTCTTC
TRBD2	many	TRBV11-2	TRBJ2-1	CASSPLSGRANNEQFF	TGTGCCAGCAGCCCCCTAAGCGGGAGGGCCAACAATGAGCAGTTCTTC
TRBD1	NA	TRBV11-2	TRBJ1-1	CASRNRGRDTEAFF	TGTGCCAGCAGGAATAGGGGGCGGGACACTGAAGCTTTCTTT
TRBD1	NA	TRBV29-1	TRBJ2-7	CSFWTGHEQYF	TGCAGCTTTTGGACAGGGCACGAGCAGTACTTC
NA	NA	TRBV6-1	TRBJ2-6	CASISPFSGANVLTF	TGTGCCAGCATCTCCCCGTTCTCTGGGGCCAACGTCCTGACTTTC
NA	many	TRBV10-3	TRBJ1-1	CAISVSGRPNTEAFF	TGTGCCATCAGTGTGTCGGGACGGCCGAACACTGAAGCTTTCTTT
TRBD2	NA	TRBV18	TRBJ2-1	CASSPLGSGSSYNEQFF	TGTGCCAGCTCACCCCTTGGTAGCGGGAGCTCCTACAATGAGCAGTTCTTC
TRBD2	NA	TRBV24-1	TRBJ2-5	CATSDSGRAGETQYF	TGTGCCACCAGTGATTCCGGGAGGGCCGGAGAGACCCAGTACTTC
TRBD2	many	TRBV11-2	TRBJ2-1	CASSMIPGLGNNEQFF	TGTGCCAGCAGCATGATACCGGGACTAGGAAACAATGAGCAGTTCTTC
NA	many	TRBV6-1	TRBJ1-6	CASSSQGGDSPLHF	TGTGCCAGCAGTTCACAGGGAGGCGATTCACCCCTCCACTTT
TRBD2	few	TRBV4-2	TRBJ2-7	CASSQETRGSYEQYF	TGTGCCAGCAGCCAAGAAACCCGCGGGAGTTACGAGCAGTACTTC
NA	many	TRBV12-5	TRBJ2-5	CASGLGGRETQYF	TGTGCTAGTGGCCTGGGGGGTCGAGAGACCCAGTACTTC
NA	many	TRBV12-3/TRBV12-4	TRBJ2-5	CASSLRMGPPETQYF	TGTGCCAGCAGTTTAAGGATGGGTCCTCCGGAGACCCAGTACTTC
NA	many	TRBV11-1	TRBJ1-1	CASSFGPEAFF	TGTGCCAGCAGCTTTGGACCTGAAGCTTTCTTT
NA	many	TRBV27	TRBJ2-7	CASSLSLGDEQYF	TGTGCCAGCAGTTTAAGTCTGGGGGACGAGCAGTACTTC
TRBD2	few	TRBV7-9	TRBJ2-2	CASRRTSGAINTGELFF	TGTGCCAGCAGACGGACTAGCGGGGCGATAAACACCGGGGAGCTGTTTTTT
NA	few	TRBV7-2	TRBJ2-2	CASRRSGELFF	TGTGCCAGCAGAAGATCCGGGGAGCTGTTTTTT
TRBD2	NA	TRBV18	TRBJ2-2	CASSRLAGEMNTGELFF	TGTGCCAGCTCACGACTAGCGGGAGAGATGAACACCGGGGAGCTGTTTTTT
NA	NA	TRBV30	TRBJ2-6	CAWSVRPSGANVLTF	TGTGCCTGGAGTGTACGGCCTTCTGGGGCCAACGTCCTGACTTTC
NA	many	TRBV5-1	TRBJ2-7	CASSLEYEQYF	TGCGCCAGCAGCTTGGAGTACGAGCAGTACTTC
TRBD1	NA	TRBV2	TRBJ1-6	CASRGQKSSPLHF	TGTGCCAGTAGGGGACAGAAATCTTCACCCCTCCACTTT
NA	NA	TRBV7-9	TRBJ2-1	CASSPRGEQFF	TGTGCCAGCAGTCCTCGGGGCGAGCAGTTCTTC
NA	few	TRBV19	TRBJ2-1	CASTPKSSYNEQFF	TGTGCCTCCACGCCGAAGAGCTCCTACAATGAGCAGTTCTTC
NA	many	TRBV24-1	TRBJ2-7	CATSDNVDEQYF	TGTGCCACCAGTGATAACGTGGACGAGCAGTACTTC
TRBD2	many	TRBV27	TRBJ2-1	CAVGLAGETNEQFF	TGTGCCGTAGGGCTAGCGGGAGAGACCAATGAGCAGTTCTTC
TRBD2	NA	TRBV6-1	TRBJ2-1	CASSPGLAGHNEQFF	TGTGCCAGCAGTCCAGGACTAGCGGGTCACAATGAGCAGTTCTTC